This T cell receptor (beta chain) was recorded in a study of T cells after yellow fever vaccination. At the level of the study: It was SMART-Seq v4 Ultra Low Input that prepared the fractions with low cell numbers. Findings and caveats of the study: The appearance of a small share of clonotypes in both CD4 and CD8 compartments was observed. Weaker in magnitude, the secondary response showed a faster peak on day 5 versus 15. Among primary-vaccination clones, most reappeared after the booster, at 95% to 96% for CD4 and about 90% for CD8.

The table lists this clonotype with many counts. Antigen unknown. Germline V gene sequence: CDR1 SQVTM, CDR2 ANQGSEA. J gave up 4 bases and V 2 bases, and 6 bases lay outside the gene matches. This CDR3 has 14 amino acids. One entry per CDR3 protein results from TCRdb running MiXCR on the 5' RACE reads. In the table there are some 110,000 distinct CDR3 sequences, 7% to 8.5% of which are singletons. The rearrangement joins TRBV29-1 to TRBJ2-7; 9 bases are shared with TRBD1. This TCR derives from a young man who received the YFV17D yellow fever vaccine. Sequences were derived from CD8+ T cells sorted from PBMCs, sampled 45 days after the yellow fever booster vaccination. The CDR3 sequence: CSVESGQGRYEQYF. CDR3 nucleotide sequence: TGCAGCGTTGAATCGGGACAGGGTAGATACGAGCAGTACTTC.